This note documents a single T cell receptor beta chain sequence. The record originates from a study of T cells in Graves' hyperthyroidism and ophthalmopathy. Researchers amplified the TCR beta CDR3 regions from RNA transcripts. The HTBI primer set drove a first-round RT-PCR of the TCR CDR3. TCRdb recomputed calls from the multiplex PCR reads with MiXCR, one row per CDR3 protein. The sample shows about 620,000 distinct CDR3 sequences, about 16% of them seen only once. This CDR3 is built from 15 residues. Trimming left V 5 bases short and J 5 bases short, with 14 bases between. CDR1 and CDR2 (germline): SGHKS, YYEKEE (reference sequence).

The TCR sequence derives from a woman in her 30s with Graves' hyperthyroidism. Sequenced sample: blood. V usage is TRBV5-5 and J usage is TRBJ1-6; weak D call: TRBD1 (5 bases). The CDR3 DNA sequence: TGTGCCAGCAGACATACCGGGACGGATAATTCACCCCTCCACTTT. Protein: CASRHTGTDNSPLHF.